The 9 T cell receptor beta chains listed next were all sequenced from one sample in a study of T cell repertoires in cytomegalovirus infection. TCRdb fed the reads into MiXCR, producing one record per CDR3 protein. The data contain about 260,000 distinct CDR3 sequences, approximately 13% of them singletons. Sequenced input: PBMCs. The origin of the receptors is a human donor in good health (CMV status not recorded). Some clones in this sample may be carry-over from other donors' samples.

The V and J genes are TRBV3-1 and TRBJ1-1; D call uncertain. The CDR3 has 14 residues. Germline loops: CDR1 LGHDT, CDR2 YNNKEL (reference sequence). V was pared by 1 base and J by 5 bases, with 11 bases between. CDR3 loop: CASSQGWSRTEAFF. The CDR3 DNA follows: TGTGCCAGCAGCCAAGGGTGGTCACGGACTGAAGCTTTCTTT.

This clonotype was seen repeatedly, ten times or more. The gene calls are TRBV7-9 and TRBJ2-6; 8 bases line up with TRBD1. Looked up from germline, CDR1 is SEHNR and CDR2 is FQNEAQ (reference sequence). This CDR3 spans 20 amino acids. After removal of 5 bases from V and 0 bases from J, the junction contained 15 bases not matched to a gene. CDR3 region: CASSTPLSGQVNSGANVLTF. The CDR3 region has the DNA TGTGCCAGCAGCACCCCATTGTCGGGACAGGTAAACTCTGGGGCCAACGTCCTGACTTTC.

This clonotype was recorded at least ten times. The chain employs TRBV6-2 or TRBV6-3 and TRBJ2-1, with TRBD2 matching 7 bases. The CDR3 is made up of 13 amino acids. The germline V gene has CDR1 MNHEY and CDR2 SVGEGT. J was trimmed by 14 bases and V by 7 bases; bases with no gene match: 14. The CDR3 reads CASNLEGPAGEFF. The CDR3 nucleotides read TGTGCCAGCAACCTCGAAGGTCCCGCGGGGGAGTTCTTC.

This clonotype was counted many times. The chain combines TRBV7-2 with TRBJ1-1; no firm D call. Germline values: CDR1 SGHTA, CDR2 FQGNSA. The ends were cut back, 4 bases at V and 2 bases at J, with 8 bases in the middle. The CDR3 runs 13 residues. The DNA of the CDR3 is TGTGCCAGCAGCTCATCGGGTAACACTGAAGCTTTCTTT. This sequence encodes CASSSSGNTEAFF.

Note on this clonotype: With a much larger clone just one base away, this may be a read error. The chain recombines TRBV20-1 with TRBJ1-5; D remains unclear. The CDR3 contains 12 residues. Germline V gives CDR1 DFQATT, CDR2 SNEGSKA (reference sequence). V lost 2 bases and J 6 bases, leaving 8 bases between the germline ends. In nucleotides, the CDR3 is TGCAGTGCTAGACATGGTGGTCAGCCCCAGCATTTT. Residues: CSARHGGQPQHF.

This chain links TRBV5-1 with TRBJ1-1, with 11 bases identical to TRBD1. The CDR3 sequence is 15 residues long. V trimming: 0 bases; J trimming: 10 bases; junction bases outside the gene matches: 8. Germline V gene data show CDR1 as SGHRS and CDR2 as YFSETQ. CDR3 sequence reads: CASSLAAGQGVGAFF. The CDR3 region has the DNA TGCGCCAGCAGCTTGGCCGCGGGACAGGGGGTTGGAGCTTTCTTT.

In this sample, this clonotype turned up a few times. The chain has TRBV5-5 and TRBJ2-7, with a tentative D call TRBD1 (6 bases). The germline gives CDR1 SGHKS, CDR2 YYEKEE (reference sequence). The CDR3 runs 15 residues. The germline V and J ends were trimmed by 4 bases and 0 bases, with 14 bases remaining between them. CDR3 in DNA: TGTGCCAGCAGCCAGACAGGACTCGGCTCCTACGAGCAGTACTTC. Translated: CASSQTGLGSYEQYF.

This chain links TRBV18 with TRBJ2-7, with D tentatively TRBD2 (5 bases). The CDR3 has 13 residues. The germline gives CDR1 KGHSH, CDR2 LQKENI. V was shortened by 3 bases and J by 3 bases, with 9 bases between the two germline ends. Here the CDR3 DNA reads TGTGCCAGCTCACCCGGGGTATACTACGAGCAGTACTTC. It codes for CASSPGVYYEQYF.

The chain combines TRBV6-1 with TRBJ2-5; D possibly uses TRBD1 or TRBD2 (5 bases each). Germline lookup yields CDR1 MNHNS and CDR2 SASEGT. V gave up 5 bases and J gave up 2 bases, with 12 bases separating them. The CDR3 covers 14 residues. CDR3 protein: CASSLRDGQETQYF. The CDR3 DNA follows: TGTGCCAGCAGTCTTAGGGACGGACAAGAGACCCAGTACTTC.